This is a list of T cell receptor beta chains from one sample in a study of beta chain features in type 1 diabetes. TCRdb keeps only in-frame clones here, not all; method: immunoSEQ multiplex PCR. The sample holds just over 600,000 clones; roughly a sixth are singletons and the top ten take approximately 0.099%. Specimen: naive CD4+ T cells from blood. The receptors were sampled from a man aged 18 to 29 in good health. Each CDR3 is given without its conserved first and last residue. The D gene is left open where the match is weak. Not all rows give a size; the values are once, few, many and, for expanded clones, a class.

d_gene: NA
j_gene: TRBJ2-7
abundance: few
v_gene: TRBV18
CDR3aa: ASSPLRNYEQY

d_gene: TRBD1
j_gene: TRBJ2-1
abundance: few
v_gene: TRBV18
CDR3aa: ASSPRQGGLYNEQF

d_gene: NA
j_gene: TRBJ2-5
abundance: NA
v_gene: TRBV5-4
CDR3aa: ASSLAGLSEFGTQY

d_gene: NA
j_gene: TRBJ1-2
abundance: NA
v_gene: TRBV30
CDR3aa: AWSLGQAVGYT

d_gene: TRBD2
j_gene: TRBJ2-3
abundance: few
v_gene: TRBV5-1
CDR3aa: ASSPGGLTDTQY

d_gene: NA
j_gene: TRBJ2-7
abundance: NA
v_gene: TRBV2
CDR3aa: ASSEQASKTYEQY

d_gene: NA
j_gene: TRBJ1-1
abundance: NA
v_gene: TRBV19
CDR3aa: AILGLGGTEAF

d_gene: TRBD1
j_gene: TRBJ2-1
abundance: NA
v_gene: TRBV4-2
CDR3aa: ASSQAKGTGDNEQF

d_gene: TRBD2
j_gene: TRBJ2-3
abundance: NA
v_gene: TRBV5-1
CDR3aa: ASSPGTSGGPHDTQY

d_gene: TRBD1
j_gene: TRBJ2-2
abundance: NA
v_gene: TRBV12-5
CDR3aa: ASGLVVTGANTGELF

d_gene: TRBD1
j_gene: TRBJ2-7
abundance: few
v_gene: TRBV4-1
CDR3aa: ASSQPGQGTYEQY

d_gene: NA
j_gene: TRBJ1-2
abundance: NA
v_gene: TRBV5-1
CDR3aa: ASSLDGRAGYT

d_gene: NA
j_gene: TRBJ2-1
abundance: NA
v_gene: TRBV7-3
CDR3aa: ASSVGQSYNEQF

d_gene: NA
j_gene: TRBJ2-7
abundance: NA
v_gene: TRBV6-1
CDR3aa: ASSRRTYEQY

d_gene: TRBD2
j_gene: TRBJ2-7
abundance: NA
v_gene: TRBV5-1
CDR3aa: ASSILPGAGGSYEQY

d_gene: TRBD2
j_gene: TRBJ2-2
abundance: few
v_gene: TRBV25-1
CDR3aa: ASSELAGGGTGELF

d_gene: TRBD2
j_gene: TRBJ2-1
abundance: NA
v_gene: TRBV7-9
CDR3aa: ASSFKPSGVSSYNEQF

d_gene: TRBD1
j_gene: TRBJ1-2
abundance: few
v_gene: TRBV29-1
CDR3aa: SVEAYRGAWGYT

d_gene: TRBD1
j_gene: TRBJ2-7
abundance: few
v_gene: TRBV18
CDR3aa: ASSPDRASYEQY

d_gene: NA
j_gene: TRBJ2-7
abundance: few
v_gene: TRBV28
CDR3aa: ASTRGSYAYEQY

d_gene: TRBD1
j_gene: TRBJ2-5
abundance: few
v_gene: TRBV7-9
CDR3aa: ASSLRGQGTETQY

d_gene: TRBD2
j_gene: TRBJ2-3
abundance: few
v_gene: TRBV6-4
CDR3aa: ASSLTSGSFTDTQY

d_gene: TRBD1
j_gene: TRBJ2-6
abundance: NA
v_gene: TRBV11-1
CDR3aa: ASSRQGFGANVLT

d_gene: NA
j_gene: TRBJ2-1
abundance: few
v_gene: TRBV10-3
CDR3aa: AISSYNEQF

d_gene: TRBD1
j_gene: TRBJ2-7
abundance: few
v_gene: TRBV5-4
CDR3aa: ASSLAGTGAYEQY

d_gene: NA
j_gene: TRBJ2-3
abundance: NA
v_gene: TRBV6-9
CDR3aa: ASELSYRRGRDTQY

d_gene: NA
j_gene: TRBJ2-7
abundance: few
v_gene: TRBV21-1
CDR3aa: ASSKGSVGQGRSYEQY

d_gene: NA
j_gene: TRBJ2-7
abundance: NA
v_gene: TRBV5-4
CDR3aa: ASSLQPAEGYEQY

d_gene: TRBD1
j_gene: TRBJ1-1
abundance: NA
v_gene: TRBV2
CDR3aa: ASSIRQGLNTEAF

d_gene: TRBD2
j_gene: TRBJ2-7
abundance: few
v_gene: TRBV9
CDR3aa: ASSVGLALSSSYEQY

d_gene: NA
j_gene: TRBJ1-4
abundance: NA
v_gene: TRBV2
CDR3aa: ASSERRANEKLF

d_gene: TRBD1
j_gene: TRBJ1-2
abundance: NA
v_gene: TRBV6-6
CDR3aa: ASRDAGTGYGYT

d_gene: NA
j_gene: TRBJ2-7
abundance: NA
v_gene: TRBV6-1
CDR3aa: ASSEVGVTYEQY

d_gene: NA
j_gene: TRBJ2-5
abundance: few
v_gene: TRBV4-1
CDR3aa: ASSQRSGQKETQY

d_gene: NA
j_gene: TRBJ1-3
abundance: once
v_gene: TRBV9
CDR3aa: ASSALGQFSGNTIY

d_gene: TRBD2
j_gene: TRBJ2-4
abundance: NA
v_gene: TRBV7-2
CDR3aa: ASSLQPLPSGREGNIQY

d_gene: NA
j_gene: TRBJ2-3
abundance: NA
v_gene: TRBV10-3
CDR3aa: AISDLRGDRGDTQY

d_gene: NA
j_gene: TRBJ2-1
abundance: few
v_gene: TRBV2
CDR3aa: ASNNRRADNEQF

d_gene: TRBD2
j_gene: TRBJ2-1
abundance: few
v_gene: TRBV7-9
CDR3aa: ASSQSGKRGIYNEQF

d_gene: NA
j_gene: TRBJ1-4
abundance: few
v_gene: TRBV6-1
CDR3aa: ASSAQLVINEKLF

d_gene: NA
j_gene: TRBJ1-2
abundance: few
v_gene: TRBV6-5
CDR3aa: ASSKHGEANYGYT